The clone carrying this T cell receptor (beta chain) was observed many times. Its antigen is not identified. The healthy controls volunteered at a blood bank in Maryland, USA. The unsorted libraries were produced from 2 million PBMCs held at -80 C. The CDR3 contains 17 residues. Trimming removed 1 base from V and 5 bases from J, with 20 bases in between. CDR1 and CDR2 (germline): MNHNS, SASEGT. These data originate in a study of neurological immune-mediated disorders. The study, taken as a whole, reports: HTLV-1-associated myelopathy had the most TCR clonal expansion, and multiple sclerosis had the least, less than healthy controls. Sharing of CDR3 amino acid sequences among expanded clones across subjects was absent, suggesting private repertoires in all groups.

TCRdb passed the 5' RACE reads through MiXCR, listing each CDR3 protein once. The table lists fewer than 90,000 distinct CDR3 sequences, 10% to 13% of them singletons. The clonotype comes from a man aged 35 to 55 in good health. Sequencing input: PBMCs. The chain recombines TRBV6-1 with TRBJ2-5; perhaps TRBD1 as D (6 bases). In nucleotides, the CDR3 is TGTGCCAGCAGTGAAGGACTTTGGGCAGGGGAGCGGGAGACCCAGTACTTC. This gives the protein CASSEGLWAGERETQYF.